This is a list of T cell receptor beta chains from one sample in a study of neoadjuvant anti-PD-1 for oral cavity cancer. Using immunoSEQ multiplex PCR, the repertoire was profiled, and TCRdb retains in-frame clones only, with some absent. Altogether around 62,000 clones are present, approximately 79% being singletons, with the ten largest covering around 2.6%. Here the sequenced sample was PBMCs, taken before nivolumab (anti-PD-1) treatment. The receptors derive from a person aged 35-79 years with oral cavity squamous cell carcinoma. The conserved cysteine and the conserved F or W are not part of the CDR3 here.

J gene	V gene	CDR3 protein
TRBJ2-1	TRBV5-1	ASSLAGLRYNEQF
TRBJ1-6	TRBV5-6	ASSLGVSPLH
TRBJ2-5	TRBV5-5	ASSLGASGGQETQY
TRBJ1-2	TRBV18	ASSPSGYNWHT
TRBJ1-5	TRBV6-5	ASSNRVGGNQPQH
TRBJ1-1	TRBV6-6	ASLTPGTGRTEAF
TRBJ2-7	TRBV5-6	ASSLSGTGAEQY
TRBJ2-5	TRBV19	ASSTSGTGYSETQY
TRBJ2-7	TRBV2	ASSENTYEQY
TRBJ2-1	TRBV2	ASSETGGNNEQF
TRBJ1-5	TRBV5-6	ASSLAGGWNQPQH
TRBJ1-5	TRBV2	ASRTGPNQPQH
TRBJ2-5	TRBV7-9	ASSLAGPSQETQY
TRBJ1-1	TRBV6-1	ASGRANTEAF
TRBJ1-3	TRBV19	ASSMDTFTIY
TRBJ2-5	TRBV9	ASSSTGGTKEETQY
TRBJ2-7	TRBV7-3	ASSGGVSHEQY
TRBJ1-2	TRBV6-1	ASSGDQFSGGYT
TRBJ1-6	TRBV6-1	ASSEAQIGSYNSPLH
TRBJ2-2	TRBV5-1	ASSLASGRVSNTGELF
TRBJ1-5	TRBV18	ASSPLGGQVGNQPQH
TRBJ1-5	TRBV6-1	ASSVFQEYQPQH
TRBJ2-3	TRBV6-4	ASSDRGLGTDTQY
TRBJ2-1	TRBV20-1	SGTSGEVEF
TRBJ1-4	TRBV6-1	ASIEGQGGEKLF
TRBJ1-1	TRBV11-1	ASSRTVNTEAF
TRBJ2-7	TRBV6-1	ASSMTGDEQY